Listed below are T cell receptor beta chains from one sample, sequenced in a study of T cell repertoires in cytomegalovirus infection. Which antigens these TCRs recognize remains unknown. A single record per CDR3 protein comes from TCRdb applying MiXCR to the reads. The sample contains more than 250,000 distinct CDR3 sequences, around 25% of which appear only once. The sequences come from cultured PBMCs, collected from culture after CMV antigen stimulation. The receptor source for this set is a human donor in good health (CMV status not recorded). Some clones in this sample may be carry-over from other donors' samples. Each CDR3 is given with its conserved first and last residue. D genes are given only for firm matches. The listing skips clone size in some rows; elsewhere it reads once, few, many or a size class.

V gene	clone size	J gene	D gene	CDR3 protein	CDR3 DNA
TRBV5-4	.	TRBJ2-1	.	CASRIRGSDYNEQFF	TGTGCCAGCAGGATACGGGGGTCTGACTACAATGAGCAGTTCTTC
TRBV7-8	many	TRBJ2-2	TRBD2	CASTKTTGGHTGELFF	TGTGCCAGCACCAAAACTACGGGAGGGCACACCGGGGAGCTGTTTTTT
TRBV24-1	few	TRBJ2-2	.	CATSESYNTGELFF	TGTGCCACCAGTGAAAGCTACAACACCGGGGAGCTGTTTTTT
TRBV6-6	.	TRBJ2-3	TRBD1	CASSQSGQGKITDAQYF	TGTGCCAGCAGTCAGTCCGGACAGGGGAAGATTACAGATGCGCAGTATTTT
TRBV9	.	TRBJ2-5	TRBD2	CASSQMGTSKIETQYF	TGTGCCAGCAGCCAGATGGGGACTAGCAAGATAGAGACCCAGTACTTC
TRBV5-1	many	TRBJ2-7	TRBD1	CASSLGAGGSYEQYF	TGCGCCAGCAGCTTGGGGGCAGGGGGCTCCTACGAGCAGTACTTC
TRBV6-5	few	TRBJ2-7	TRBD2	CASSYGLAGGNEQYF	TGTGCCAGCAGTTACGGACTAGCGGGAGGGAACGAGCAGTACTTC
TRBV5-3	.	TRBJ1-5	TRBD1	CARSLAVGTGLYPWEYSNQPQHF	TGTGCCAGAAGCTTGGCTGTCGGGACAGGGCTCTACCCCTGGGAGTATAGCAATCAGCCCCAGCATTTT
TRBV2	.	TRBJ1-1	.	CASSRDPRGTEAFF	TGTGCCAGCAGTAGGGACCCTAGGGGGACTGAAGCTTTCTTT
TRBV7-4	.	TRBJ2-7	.	CASSPDGYEQYF	TGTGCCAGCAGCCCGGACGGATACGAGCAGTACTTC
TRBV7-9	.	TRBJ1-1	.	CASSRGQGFTEAFF	TGTGCCAGCAGCCGGGGACAAGGGTTCACTGAAGCTTTCTTT
TRBV28	.	TRBJ2-6	TRBD1	CASSLKTGRRGANVLTF	TGTGCCAGCAGTCTGAAGACAGGGCGAAGAGGGGCCAACGTCCTGACTTTC
TRBV25-1	.	TRBJ2-7	.	CASSESGRGGSYEQYF	TGTGCCAGCAGTGAATCGGGCCGAGGGGGCTCCTACGAGCAGTACTTC
TRBV19	many	TRBJ1-5	.	CASSPGQSNQPQHF	TGTGCCAGTAGCCCAGGACAGTCCAATCAGCCCCAGCATTTT
TRBV7-9	few	TRBJ2-3	.	CASSLAHQATDTQYF	TGTGCCAGCAGCTTAGCGCACCAGGCCACAGATACGCAGTATTTT
TRBV7-3	.	TRBJ2-7	.	CASSWGRFDEQYF	TGTGCCAGCAGCTGGGGACGTTTTGACGAGCAGTACTTC
TRBV6-2/TRBV6-3	.	TRBJ2-7	TRBD2	CASSTRTSGFHEQYF	TGTGCCAGCAGTACAAGGACTAGCGGGTTCCACGAGCAGTACTTC
TRBV4-2	.	TRBJ2-5	TRBD1	CASSHVRDRQETQYF	TGTGCCAGCAGCCACGTGCGGGACAGGCAAGAGACCCAGTACTTC
TRBV4-3	.	TRBJ2-2	TRBD1	CASSQRGTGESTGELFF	TGCGCCAGCAGCCAACGAGGGACAGGAGAAAGCACCGGGGAGCTGTTTTTT
TRBV12-3/TRBV12-4	many	TRBJ1-1	.	CASSFRTMNTEAFF	TGTGCCAGCAGTTTTCGGACTATGAACACTGAAGCTTTCTTT
TRBV28	few	TRBJ2-3	TRBD2	CASYTAGADTQYF	TGTGCCAGCTATACGGCGGGGGCAGATACGCAGTATTTT
TRBV7-2	many	TRBJ2-5	.	CASSPDRETQYF	TGTGCCAGCAGCCCGGACAGAGAGACCCAGTACTTC
TRBV5-1	few	TRBJ1-1	TRBD1	CASSPGQGGGTEAFF	TGCGCCAGCAGCCCCGGACAGGGTGGGGGGACTGAAGCTTTCTTT
TRBV28	.	TRBJ1-2	TRBD1	CASSRIQGVAGYTF	TGTGCCAGCAGTCGCATACAGGGGGTAGCCGGCTACACCTTC
TRBV19	.	TRBJ2-1	.	CASSTSGVVEQFF	TGTGCCAGTAGTACATCGGGAGTGGTTGAGCAGTTCTTC
TRBV6-5	few	TRBJ2-3	TRBD1	CASSYSRTGYLRDTQYF	TGTGCCAGCAGTTACTCGAGGACAGGGTACCTTAGAGATACGCAGTATTTT
TRBV20-1	.	TRBJ2-3	TRBD2	CSATAGGYTDTQYF	TGCAGTGCTACCGCCGGGGGGTACACAGATACGCAGTATTTT
TRBV28	.	TRBJ2-5	TRBD1	CASGQGLETQYF	TGTGCCAGCGGACAGGGGTTGGAGACCCAGTACTTC
TRBV12-3/TRBV12-4	few	TRBJ2-5	TRBD2	CASSMIGGRRQETQYF	TGTGCCAGCAGTATGATAGGCGGGAGAAGGCAAGAGACCCAGTACTTC
TRBV7-9	medium-sized	TRBJ2-7	TRBD1	CASSFGTGKAEQYF	TGTGCCAGCAGCTTCGGGACAGGGAAGGCCGAGCAGTACTTC
TRBV7-2	.	TRBJ2-1	TRBD2	CASRRGSSYNEQFF	TGTGCCAGCCGGCGGGGGAGCTCCTACAATGAGCAGTTCTTC
TRBV29-1	.	TRBJ2-1	TRBD1	CSVVGRTGFDNEQFF	TGCAGCGTTGTTGGAAGGACAGGGTTCGACAATGAGCAGTTCTTC
TRBV7-3	few	TRBJ2-2	TRBD1	CASSSMTGRNTGELFF	TGTGCCAGCAGCTCCATGACAGGGAGGAACACCGGGGAGCTGTTTTTT
TRBV15	.	TRBJ1-2	TRBD1	CATSREYSLEGAMYGYTF	TGTGCCACCAGCAGAGAGTATTCGCTGGAGGGGGCGATGTATGGCTACACCTTC
TRBV7-8	.	TRBJ2-3	TRBD2	CASSLPSGRALGDAQYF	TGTGCCAGCAGCTTGCCTAGCGGGAGGGCCCTAGGAGATGCGCAGTATTTT
TRBV27	many	TRBJ2-3	TRBD1	CASMRVRGQTGTDTQYF	TGTGCCAGCATGAGGGTGAGGGGGCAAACTGGCACAGATACGCAGTATTTT
TRBV7-2	many	TRBJ1-3	.	CASSLTPGRPGNTIYF	TGTGCCAGCAGCTTGACACCAGGGAGGCCTGGAAACACCATATATTTT
TRBV28	.	TRBJ2-3	.	CASSVPPGVGQPQYF	TGTGCCAGCAGTGTGCCCCCGGGGGTGGGTCAGCCCCAGTATTTT
TRBV7-2	few	TRBJ1-1	TRBD1	CASSLGLATGAEAFF	TGTGCCAGCAGCTTAGGTCTAGCCACAGGGGCTGAAGCTTTCTTT
TRBV7-2	.	TRBJ2-5	TRBD1	CASSLSRDRGSETQYF	TGTGCCAGCAGCTTATCCCGGGACAGGGGGTCAGAGACCCAGTACTTC
TRBV7-2	.	TRBJ2-5	TRBD1	CASSQDRERETQYF	TGTGCCAGCAGTCAAGACAGGGAGAGGGAGACCCAGTACTTC
TRBV4-3	.	TRBJ2-1	TRBD2	CASSQDRASGSNEQFF	TGCGCCAGCAGCCAAGATCGGGCTAGCGGGAGCAATGAGCAGTTCTTC
TRBV6-1	.	TRBJ1-2	TRBD1	CASSQRQGLDLRGYTF	TGTGCCAGCAGCCAAAGACAGGGTTTGGATTTACGGGGCTACACCTTC
TRBV27	few	TRBJ1-5	TRBD1	CASSITTGRNQPQHF	TGTGCCAGCAGTATCACGACAGGGAGGAATCAGCCCCAGCATTTT
TRBV6-2/TRBV6-3	many	TRBJ2-3	.	CASSPGLPPSDTQYF	TGTGCCAGCAGTCCCGGACTACCCCCCTCAGATACGCAGTATTTT
TRBV7-3	.	TRBJ2-1	.	CASSLRQANDHEQFF	TGTGCCAGCAGCTTACGACAGGCTAACGACCATGAGCAGTTCTTC
TRBV11-2	.	TRBJ2-1	TRBD2	CASSFIRGLAGGFDNEQFF	TGTGCCAGCAGCTTCATACGCGGACTAGCGGGAGGGTTCGACAATGAGCAGTTCTTC
TRBV7-2	many	TRBJ2-1	TRBD2	CASSLVTLAGRRHNEQFF	TGTGCCAGCAGCTTAGTGACGTTAGCGGGGAGAAGACACAATGAGCAGTTCTTC
TRBV20-1	many	TRBJ2-1	TRBD1	CSASKGGAVAYNEQFF	TGCAGTGCTAGTAAAGGGGGCGCGGTCGCCTACAATGAGCAGTTCTTC
TRBV5-1	few	TRBJ2-5	TRBD2	CASSLLTSGQETQYF	TGCGCCAGCAGCTTGCTCACTAGCGGGCAAGAGACCCAGTACTTC
TRBV5-6	.	TRBJ2-5	.	CASSKTPKGTQYF	TGTGCCAGCAGCAAGACCCCGAAGGGGACCCAGTACTTC
TRBV24-1	few	TRBJ2-1	TRBD2	CATSELSGAPYNEQFF	TGTGCCACCAGTGAATTAAGCGGGGCACCTTACAATGAGCAGTTCTTC
TRBV28	.	TRBJ2-7	TRBD2	CASSLTSANYEQYF	TGTGCCAGCAGTCTGACTAGCGCGAACTACGAGCAGTACTTC
TRBV28	.	TRBJ1-5	.	CASSNGVGRVNQPQHF	TGTGCCAGCAGTAATGGGGTGGGCAGGGTGAACCAGCCCCAGCATTTT
TRBV7-2	many	TRBJ1-2	.	CASRVLWGYGYTF	TGTGCCAGCAGGGTTCTCTGGGGCTATGGCTACACCTTC